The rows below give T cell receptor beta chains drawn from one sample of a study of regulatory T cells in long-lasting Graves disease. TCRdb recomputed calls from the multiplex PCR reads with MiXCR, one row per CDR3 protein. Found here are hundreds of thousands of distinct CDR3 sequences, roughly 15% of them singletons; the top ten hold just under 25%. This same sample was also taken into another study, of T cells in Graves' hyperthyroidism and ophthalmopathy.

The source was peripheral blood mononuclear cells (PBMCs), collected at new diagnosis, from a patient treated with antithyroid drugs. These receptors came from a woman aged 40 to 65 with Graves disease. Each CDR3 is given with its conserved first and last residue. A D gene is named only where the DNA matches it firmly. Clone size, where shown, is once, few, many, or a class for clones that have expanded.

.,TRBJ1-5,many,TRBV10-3,CAISEDPDQPQHF,TGTGCCATCAGTGAGGACCCCGATCAGCCCCAGCATTTT
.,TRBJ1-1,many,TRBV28,CASSLINTEAFF,TGTGCCAGCAGTTTGATAAACACTGAAGCTTTCTTT
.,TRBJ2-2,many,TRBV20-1,CSATTRNLGELFF,TGCAGTGCGACGACGAGGAACCTCGGGGAGCTGTTTTTT
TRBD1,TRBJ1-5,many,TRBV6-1,CATWGGQVSNQPQHF,TGTGCCACCTGGGGGGGACAGGTTAGCAATCAGCCCCAGCATTTT
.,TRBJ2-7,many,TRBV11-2,CASSLLPVSYEQYF,TGTGCCAGCAGCTTATTACCCGTTTCCTACGAGCAGTACTTC
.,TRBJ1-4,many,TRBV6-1,CASRQLSYEKLFF,TGTGCCAGCAGACAACTCTCCTATGAAAAACTGTTTTTT
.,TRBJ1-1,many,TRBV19,CASTRQGEAFF,TGTGCCAGTACCCGGCAGGGGGAAGCTTTCTTT
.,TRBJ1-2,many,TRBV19,CASSIAGSRDYGYTF,TGTGCCAGTAGTATAGCAGGGAGTCGTGACTATGGCTACACCTTC
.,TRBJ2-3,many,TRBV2,CASRPGLPSTDTQYF,TGTGCCAGCAGGCCGGGACTCCCTAGCACAGATACGCAGTATTTT
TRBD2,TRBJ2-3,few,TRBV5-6,CASSPGAGLADTDTQYF,TGTGCCAGCAGCCCGGGAGCCGGACTAGCGGACACAGATACGCAGTATTTT
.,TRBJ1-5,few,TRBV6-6,CASSYSTEQPQHF,TGTGCCAGCAGTTACTCGACCGAACAGCCCCAGCATTTT
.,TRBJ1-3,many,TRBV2,CASSVFEAVSGNTIYF,TGTGCCAGCAGCGTCTTTGAGGCGGTTTCTGGAAACACCATATATTTT
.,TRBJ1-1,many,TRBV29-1,CSVDLGRNTEAFF,TGCAGCGTTGACCTCGGACGGAACACTGAAGCTTTCTTT
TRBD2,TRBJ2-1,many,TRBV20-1,CSAEGLAGENEQFF,TGCAGTGCTGAGGGACTAGCGGGGGAGAATGAGCAGTTCTTC
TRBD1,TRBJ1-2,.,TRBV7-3,CASSLNGQGGTYGYTF,TGTGCCAGCAGCCTGAATGGACAGGGGGGGACCTATGGCTACACCTTC
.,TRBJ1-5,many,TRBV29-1,CSVEDGTDQPQHF,TGCAGCGTTGAAGATGGGACGGATCAGCCCCAGCATTTT
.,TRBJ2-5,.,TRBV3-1,CASSQIEEETQYF,TGTGCCAGCAGCCAAATTGAGGAAGAGACCCAGTACTTC
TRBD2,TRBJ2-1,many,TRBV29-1,CSVEGTGTNYNEQFF,TGCAGCGTTGAAGGAACCGGGACTAACTACAATGAGCAGTTCTTC
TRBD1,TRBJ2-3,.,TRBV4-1,CASSQQGEDTQYF,TGCGCCAGCAGCCAGCAGGGGGAAGATACGCAGTATTTT
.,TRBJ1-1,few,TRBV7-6,CASSLFSGSPEAFF,TGTGCCAGCAGCTTATTTTCTGGGAGCCCTGAAGCTTTCTTT
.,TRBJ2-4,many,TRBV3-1,CASSQTLVRNIQYF,TGTGCCAGCAGCCAGACCCTAGTGAGAAACATTCAGTACTTC
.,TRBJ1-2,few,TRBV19,CASSIEHSSGNGYTF,TGTGCCAGTAGTATAGAGCACAGTTCGGGGAATGGCTACACCTTC
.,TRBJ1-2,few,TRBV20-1,CSAGGAGNYGYTF,TGCAGTGCCGGGGGGGCGGGTAACTATGGCTACACCTTC
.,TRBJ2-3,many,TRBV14,CASSKVNTARRTDTQYF,TGTGCCAGCAGCAAAGTTAACACCGCTCGGCGCACAGATACGCAGTATTTT
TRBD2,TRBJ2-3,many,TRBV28,CASSSLGGRSDTQYF,TGTGCCAGCAGTTCCCTCGGGGGGAGGTCGGATACGCAGTATTTT
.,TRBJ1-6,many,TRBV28,CASSLDSAPLHF,TGTGCCAGCAGTTTAGATTCGGCACCCCTCCACTTT
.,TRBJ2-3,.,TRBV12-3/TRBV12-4,CASSLSYRQGGDTQYF,TGTGCCAGCAGTTTGAGTTATCGGCAGGGGGGAGATACGCAGTATTTT
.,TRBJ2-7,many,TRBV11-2,CASSFRGESSYEQYF,TGTGCCAGCAGCTTCCGCGGGGAAAGCTCCTACGAGCAGTACTTC
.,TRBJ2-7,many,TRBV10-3,CAISSQYEQYF,TGTGCCATCAGCTCCCAGTACGAGCAGTACTTC
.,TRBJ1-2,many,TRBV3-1,CASSQAPGAHGYTF,TGTGCCAGCAGCCAGGCCCCGGGGGCTCATGGCTACACCTTC
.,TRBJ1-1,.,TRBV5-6,CASSLLGGLAEAFF,TGTGCCAGCAGCTTATTGGGGGGCCTGGCTGAAGCTTTCTTT
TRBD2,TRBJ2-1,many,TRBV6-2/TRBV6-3,CASSYGGGYNEQFF,TGTGCCAGCAGTTACGGCGGGGGGTACAATGAGCAGTTCTTC
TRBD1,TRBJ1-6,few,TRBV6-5,CASSYQGASYNSPLHF,TGTGCCAGCAGTTATCAGGGGGCCTCCTATAATTCACCCCTCCACTTT
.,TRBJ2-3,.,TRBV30,CAWSVTRGAKRGTQYF,TGTGCCTGGAGTGTAACCAGGGGGGCGAAACGGGGCACGCAGTATTTT
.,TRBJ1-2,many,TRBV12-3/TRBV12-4,CASSLESHGGYTF,TGTGCCAGCAGTTTAGAGTCTCACGGTGGCTACACCTTC
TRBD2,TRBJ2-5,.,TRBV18,CASSPLGGEGETQYF,TGTGCCAGCTCACCGCTCGGGGGGGAAGGAGAGACCCAGTACTTC
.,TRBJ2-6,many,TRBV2,CASSEVSGPGANVLTF,TGTGCCAGCAGTGAAGTTTCAGGGCCTGGGGCCAACGTCCTGACTTTC
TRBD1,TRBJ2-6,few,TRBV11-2,CASSLTDRAGANVLTF,TGTGCCAGCAGCCTTACCGACAGGGCTGGGGCCAACGTCCTGACTTTC
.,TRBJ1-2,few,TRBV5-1,CASSLEGNYNYGYTF,TGCGCCAGCAGCTTGGAAGGGAATTACAACTATGGCTACACCTTC
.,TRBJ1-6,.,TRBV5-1,CASSRSQGNSPLHF,TGCGCCAGCAGCCGTTCGCAGGGTAATTCACCCCTCCACTTT
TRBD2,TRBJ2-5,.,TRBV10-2,CASSEITSGGRTQYF,TGCGCCAGCAGTGAGATTACTAGCGGGGGCCGGACCCAGTACTTC
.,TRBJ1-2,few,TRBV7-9,CASSLVSVLYGYTF,TGTGCCAGCAGCTTAGTTTCAGTTCTCTATGGCTACACCTTC
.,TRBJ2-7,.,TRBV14,CASSQDFEQYF,TGTGCCAGCAGCCAAGATTTCGAGCAGTACTTC
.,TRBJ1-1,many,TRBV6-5,CASSYSHTTEAFF,TGTGCCAGCAGTTACTCGCATACCACTGAAGCTTTCTTT
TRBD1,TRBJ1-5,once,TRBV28,CASRVGTGGMFNQPQHF,TGTGCCAGCAGGGTCGGGACAGGGGGCATGTTCAATCAGCCCCAGCATTTT
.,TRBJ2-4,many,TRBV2,CASTPQGAKNIQYF,TGTGCCAGCACCCCCCAGGGGGCCAAAAACATTCAGTACTTC
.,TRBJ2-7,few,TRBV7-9,CASSTKYEQYF,TGTGCCAGCAGCACAAAATACGAGCAGTACTTC
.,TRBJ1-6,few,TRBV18,CASSPGEALHF,TGTGCCAGCTCCCCCGGTGAGGCCCTCCACTTT
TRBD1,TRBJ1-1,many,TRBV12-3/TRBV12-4,CASRAHLMRQGGNTEAFF,TGTGCCAGCAGGGCCCATTTGATGCGACAGGGGGGGAACACTGAAGCTTTCTTT
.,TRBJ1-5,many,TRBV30,CAWSSSGQPQHF,TGTGCCTGGAGTAGTTCGGGTCAGCCCCAGCATTTT